This TCR beta chain was retrieved from a study of shared clonotypes between healthy human individuals. Whole-study results and caveats: Blood alone was sampled, and tissue repertoires likely differ.

The sample holds many counts of this clone. The target antigen is unknown. Sequencing was performed with immunoSEQ multiplex PCR; in TCRdb, only in-frame clones are kept and a portion is missing. The data hold 450,000 to 500,000 clones, with more than 75% observed a single time. V was pared by 1 base and J by 0 bases, with 12 bases between. There are 16 residues in the CDR3. The germline V gene encodes CDR1 GTSNPN and CDR2 SVGIG (reference sequence). The sample consisted of PBMCs. The V and J genes are TRBV30 and TRBJ1-4; no definite D call. The sequence derives from a woman between 40 and 50 years old in good health. Some clones in this sample may be carry-over from other donors' samples. CDR3 in amino acids: CAWSASRTSTNEKLFF. In DNA form, the CDR3 reads TGTGCCTGGAGTGCCTCGAGGACGTCAACTAATGAAAAACTGTTTTTT.